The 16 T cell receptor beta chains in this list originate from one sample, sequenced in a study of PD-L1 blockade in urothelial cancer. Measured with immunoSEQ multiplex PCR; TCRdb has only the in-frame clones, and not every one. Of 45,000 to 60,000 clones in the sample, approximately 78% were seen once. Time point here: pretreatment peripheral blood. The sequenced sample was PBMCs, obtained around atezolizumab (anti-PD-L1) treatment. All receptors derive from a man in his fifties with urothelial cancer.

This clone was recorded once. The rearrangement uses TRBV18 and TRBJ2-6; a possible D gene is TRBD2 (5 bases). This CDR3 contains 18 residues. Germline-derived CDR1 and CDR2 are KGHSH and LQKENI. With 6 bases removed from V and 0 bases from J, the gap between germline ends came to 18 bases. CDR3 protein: CASSLQRATASGANVLTF. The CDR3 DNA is TGTGCCAGCTCCCTTCAGAGGGCCACGGCCTCTGGGGCCAACGTCCTGACTTTC.

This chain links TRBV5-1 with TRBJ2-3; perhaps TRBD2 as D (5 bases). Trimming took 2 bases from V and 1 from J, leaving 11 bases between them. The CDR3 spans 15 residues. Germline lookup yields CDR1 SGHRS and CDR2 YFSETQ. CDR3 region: CASSFSAGRTDTQYF. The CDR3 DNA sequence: TGCGCCAGCAGCTTTAGCGCAGGACGCACAGATACGCAGTATTTT.

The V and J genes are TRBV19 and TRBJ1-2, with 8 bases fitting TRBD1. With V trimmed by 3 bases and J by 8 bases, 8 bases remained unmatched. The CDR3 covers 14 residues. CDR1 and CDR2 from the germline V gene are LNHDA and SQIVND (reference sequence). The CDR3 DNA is TGTGCCAGTAGTATGAGAGGCAGGGGGCAGGGCTACACCTTC. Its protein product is CASSMRGRGQGYTF.

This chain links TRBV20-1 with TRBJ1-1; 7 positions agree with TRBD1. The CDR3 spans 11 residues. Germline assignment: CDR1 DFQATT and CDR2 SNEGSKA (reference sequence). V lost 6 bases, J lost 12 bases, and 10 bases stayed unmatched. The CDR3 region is CSANEGARSFF. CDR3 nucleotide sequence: TGCAGTGCAAACGAGGGGGCGAGGTCTTTCTTT.

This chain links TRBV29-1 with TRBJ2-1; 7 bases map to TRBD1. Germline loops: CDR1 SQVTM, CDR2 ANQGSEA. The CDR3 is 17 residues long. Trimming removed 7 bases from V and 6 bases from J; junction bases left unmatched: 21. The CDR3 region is CSAPTGVGGAGVNEQFF. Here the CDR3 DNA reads TGCAGCGCCCCAACAGGGGTTGGGGGAGCCGGTGTCAATGAGCAGTTCTTC.

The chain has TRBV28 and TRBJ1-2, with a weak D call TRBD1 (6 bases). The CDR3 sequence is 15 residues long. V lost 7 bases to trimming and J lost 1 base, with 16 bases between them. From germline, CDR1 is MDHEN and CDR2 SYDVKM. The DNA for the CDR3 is TGTGCCAGCAACGATCCAAAGGGGGTTAACTATGGCTACACCTTC. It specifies CASNDPKGVNYGYTF.

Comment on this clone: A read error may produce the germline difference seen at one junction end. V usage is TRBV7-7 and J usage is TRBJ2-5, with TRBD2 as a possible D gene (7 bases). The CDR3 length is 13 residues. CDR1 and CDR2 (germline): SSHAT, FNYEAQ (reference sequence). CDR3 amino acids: CASSRGGKETQYF. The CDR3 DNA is TGTGCTAGCAGCAGGGGAGGGAAGGAGACCCAGTACTTC.

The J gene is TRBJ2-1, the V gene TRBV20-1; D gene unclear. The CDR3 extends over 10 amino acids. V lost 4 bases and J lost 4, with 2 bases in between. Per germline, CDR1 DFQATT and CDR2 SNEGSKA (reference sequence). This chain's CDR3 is CSAIYNEQFF. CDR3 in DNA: TGCAGTGCTATATACAATGAGCAGTTCTTC.

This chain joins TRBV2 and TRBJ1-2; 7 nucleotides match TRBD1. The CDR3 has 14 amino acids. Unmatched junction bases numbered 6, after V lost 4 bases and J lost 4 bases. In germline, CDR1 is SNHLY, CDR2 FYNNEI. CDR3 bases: TGTGCCAGCAGTGCGGGGACAGTTCCCTATGGCTACACCTTC. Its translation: CASSAGTVPYGYTF. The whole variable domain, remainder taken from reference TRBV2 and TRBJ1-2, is EPEVTQTPSHQVTQMGQEVILRCVPISNHLYFYWYRQILGQKVEFLVSFYNNEISEKSEIFDDQFSVERPDGSNFTLKIRSTKLEDSAMYFCASSAGTVPYGYTFGSGTRLTVV.

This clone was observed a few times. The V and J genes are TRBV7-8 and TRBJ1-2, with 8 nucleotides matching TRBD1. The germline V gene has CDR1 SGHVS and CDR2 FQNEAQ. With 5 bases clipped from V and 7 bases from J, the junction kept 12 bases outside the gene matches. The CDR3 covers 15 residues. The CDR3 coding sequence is TGTGCCAGCAGCCGCCGGGCAGGGGGCTATGGTGGCTACACCTTC. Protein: CASSRRAGGYGGYTF. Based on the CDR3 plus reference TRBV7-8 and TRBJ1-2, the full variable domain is GAGVSQSPRYKVAKRGQDVALRCDPISGHVSLFWYQQALGQGPEFLTYFQNEAQLDKSGLPSDRFFAERPEGSVSTLKIQRTQQEDSAVYLCASSRRAGGYGGYTFGSGTRLTVV.

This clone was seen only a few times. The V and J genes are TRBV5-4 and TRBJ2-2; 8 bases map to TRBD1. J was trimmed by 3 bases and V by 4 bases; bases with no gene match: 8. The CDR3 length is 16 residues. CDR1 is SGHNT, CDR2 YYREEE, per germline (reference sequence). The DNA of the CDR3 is TGTGCCAGCAGCCGGAGGACAGGGTGGGACACCGGGGAGCTGTTTTTT. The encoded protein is CASSRRTGWDTGELFF.

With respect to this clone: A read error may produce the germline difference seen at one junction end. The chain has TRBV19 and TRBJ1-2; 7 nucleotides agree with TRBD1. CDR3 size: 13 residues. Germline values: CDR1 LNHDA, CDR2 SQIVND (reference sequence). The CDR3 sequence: CASSMAGTEESLF. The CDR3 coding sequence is TGTGCCAGTAGTATGGCCGGGACAGAGGAGTCGCTCTTC.

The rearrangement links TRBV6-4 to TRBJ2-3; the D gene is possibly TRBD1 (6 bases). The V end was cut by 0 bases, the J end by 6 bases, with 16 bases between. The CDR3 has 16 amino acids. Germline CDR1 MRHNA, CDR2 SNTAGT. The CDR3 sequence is CASSDSRGILGDTQYF. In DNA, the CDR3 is TGTGCCAGCAGTGACTCGAGGGGGATCCTCGGGGATACGCAGTATTTT.

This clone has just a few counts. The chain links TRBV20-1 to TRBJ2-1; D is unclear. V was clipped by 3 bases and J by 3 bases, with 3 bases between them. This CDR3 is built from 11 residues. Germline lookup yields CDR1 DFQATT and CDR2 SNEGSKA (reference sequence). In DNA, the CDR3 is TGCAGTGCTAGTCGCTACAATGAGCAGTTCTTC. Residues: CSASRYNEQFF.

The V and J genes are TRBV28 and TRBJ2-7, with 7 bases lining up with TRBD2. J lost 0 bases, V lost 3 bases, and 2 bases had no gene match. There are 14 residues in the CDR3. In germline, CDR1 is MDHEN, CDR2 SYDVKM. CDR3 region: CASSFGGSSYEQYV. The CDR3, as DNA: TGTGCCAGCAGTTTCGGGGGGAGCTCCTACGAGCAGTACGTC.

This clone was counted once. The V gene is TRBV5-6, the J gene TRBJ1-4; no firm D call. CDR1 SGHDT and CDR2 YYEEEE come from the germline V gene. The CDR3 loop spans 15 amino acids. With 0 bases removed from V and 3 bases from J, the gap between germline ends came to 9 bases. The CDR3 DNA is TGTGCCAGCAGCTTGGGTACCTCAGCTAATGAAAAACTGTTTTTT. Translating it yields CASSLGTSANEKLFF. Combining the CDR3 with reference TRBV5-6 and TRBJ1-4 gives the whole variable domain DAGVTQSPTHLIKTRGQQVTLRCSPKSGHDTVSWYQQALGQGPQFIFQYYEEEERQRGNFPDRFSGHQFPNYSSELNVNALLLGDSALYLCASSLGTSANEKLFFGSGTQLSVL.